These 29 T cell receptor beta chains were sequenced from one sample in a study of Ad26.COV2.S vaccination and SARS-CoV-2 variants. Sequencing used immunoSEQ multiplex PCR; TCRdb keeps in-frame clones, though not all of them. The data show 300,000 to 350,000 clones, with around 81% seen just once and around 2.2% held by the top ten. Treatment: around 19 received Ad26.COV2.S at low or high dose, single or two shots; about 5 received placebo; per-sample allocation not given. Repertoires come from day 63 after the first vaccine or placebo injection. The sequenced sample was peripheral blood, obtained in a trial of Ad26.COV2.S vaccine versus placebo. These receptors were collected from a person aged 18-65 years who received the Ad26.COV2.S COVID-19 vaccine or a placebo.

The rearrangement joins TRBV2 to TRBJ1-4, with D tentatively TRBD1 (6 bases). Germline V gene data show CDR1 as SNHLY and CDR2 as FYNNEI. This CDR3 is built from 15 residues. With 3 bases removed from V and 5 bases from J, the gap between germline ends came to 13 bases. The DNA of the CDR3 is TGTGCCAGCAGTGAGCGGGGGGGCGAGAATGAAAAACTGTTTTTT. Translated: CASSERGGENEKLFF.

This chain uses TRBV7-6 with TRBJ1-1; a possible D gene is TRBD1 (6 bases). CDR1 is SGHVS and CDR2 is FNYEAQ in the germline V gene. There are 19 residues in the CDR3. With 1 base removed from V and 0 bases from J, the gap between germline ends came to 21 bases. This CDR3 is CASSLERGALGIMNTEAFF. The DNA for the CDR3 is TGTGCCAGCAGCTTAGAGCGGGGGGCACTGGGAATTATGAACACTGAAGCTTTCTTT.

The CDR3 spells CASSKGHSNTEAFF. As DNA, the CDR3 is TGTGCCAGCAGTAAGGGTCACTCGAACACTGAAGCTTTCTTT. The rearrangement links TRBV25-1 to TRBJ1-1; D is uncertain. Germline V gene sequence: CDR1 MGHDK, CDR2 SYGVNS. There are 14 residues in the CDR3. V lost 5 bases and J lost 1, with 11 bases in between.

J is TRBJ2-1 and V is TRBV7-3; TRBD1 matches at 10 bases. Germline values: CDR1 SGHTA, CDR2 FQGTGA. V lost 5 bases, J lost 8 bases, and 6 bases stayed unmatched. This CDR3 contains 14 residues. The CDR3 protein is CASSEGTGAHEQFF. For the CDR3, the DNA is TGTGCCAGCAGCGAAGGGACAGGGGCCCATGAGCAGTTCTTC.

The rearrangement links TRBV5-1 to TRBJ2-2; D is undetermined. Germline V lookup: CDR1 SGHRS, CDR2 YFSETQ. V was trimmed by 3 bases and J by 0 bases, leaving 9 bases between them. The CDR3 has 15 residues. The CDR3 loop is CASSWTESNTGELFF. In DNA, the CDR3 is TGCGCCAGCAGCTGGACGGAGTCGAACACCGGGGAGCTGTTTTTT.

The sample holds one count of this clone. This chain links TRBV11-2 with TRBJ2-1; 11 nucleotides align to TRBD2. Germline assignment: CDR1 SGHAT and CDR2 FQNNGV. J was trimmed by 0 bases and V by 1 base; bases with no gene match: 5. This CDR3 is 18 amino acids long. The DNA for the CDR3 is TGTGCCAGCAGCTTAGTACTAGCGGGGGCCCACTCCTACAATGAGCAGTTCTTC. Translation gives CASSLVLAGAHSYNEQFF.

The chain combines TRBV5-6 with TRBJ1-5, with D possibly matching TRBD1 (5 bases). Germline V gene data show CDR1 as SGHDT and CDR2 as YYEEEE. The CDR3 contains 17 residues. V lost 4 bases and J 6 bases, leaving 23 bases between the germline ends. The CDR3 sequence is CASSVLIGTEGSQPQHF. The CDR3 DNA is TGTGCCAGCAGCGTATTAATTGGGACGGAGGGATCTCAGCCCCAGCATTTT.

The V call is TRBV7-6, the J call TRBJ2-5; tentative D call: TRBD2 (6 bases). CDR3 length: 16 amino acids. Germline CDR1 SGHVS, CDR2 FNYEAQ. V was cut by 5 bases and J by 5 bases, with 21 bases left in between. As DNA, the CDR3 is TGTGCCAGCAGCCTATCAGACGGCGGGGCCGGGGAGACCCAGTACTTC. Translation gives CASSLSDGGAGETQYF.

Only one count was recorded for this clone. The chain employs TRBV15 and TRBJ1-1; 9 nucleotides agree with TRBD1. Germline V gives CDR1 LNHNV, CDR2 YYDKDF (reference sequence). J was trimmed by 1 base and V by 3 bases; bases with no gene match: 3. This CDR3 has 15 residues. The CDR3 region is CATSSQTGGNTEAFF. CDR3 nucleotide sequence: TGTGCCACCAGCAGTCAGACAGGGGGGAACACTGAAGCTTTCTTT.

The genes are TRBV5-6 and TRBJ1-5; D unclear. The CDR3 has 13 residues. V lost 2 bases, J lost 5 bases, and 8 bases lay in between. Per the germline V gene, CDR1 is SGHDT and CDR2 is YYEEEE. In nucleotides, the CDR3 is TGTGCCAGCAGCTTCGGCCCCGATCAGCCCCAGCATTTT. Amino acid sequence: CASSFGPDQPQHF.

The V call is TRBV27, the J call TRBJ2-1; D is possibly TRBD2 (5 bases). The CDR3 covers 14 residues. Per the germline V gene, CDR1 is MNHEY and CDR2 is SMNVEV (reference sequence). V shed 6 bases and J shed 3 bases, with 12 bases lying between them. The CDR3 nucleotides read TGTGCCAGCAGCCGGACCGGGATCTACAATGAGCAGTTCTTC. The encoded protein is CASSRTGIYNEQFF.

CDR3 nucleotides: TGTGCCAGTAGTGCCGATGGATCACCCCTCCACTTT. Amino acids: CASSADGSPLHF. The V and J genes are TRBV19 and TRBJ1-6, with D uncertain. The CDR3 spans 12 residues. V shed 5 bases and J shed 10 bases, with 9 bases lying between them. Per the germline V gene, CDR1 is LNHDA and CDR2 is SQIVND (reference sequence).

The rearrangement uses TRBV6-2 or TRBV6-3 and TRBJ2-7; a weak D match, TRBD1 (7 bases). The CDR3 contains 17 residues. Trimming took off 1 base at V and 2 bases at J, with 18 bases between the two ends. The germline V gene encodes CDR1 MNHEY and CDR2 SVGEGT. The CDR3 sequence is CASSYFPRQGLTYEQYF. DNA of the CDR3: TGTGCCAGCAGTTACTTTCCCCGACAGGGACTTACCTACGAGCAGTACTTC.

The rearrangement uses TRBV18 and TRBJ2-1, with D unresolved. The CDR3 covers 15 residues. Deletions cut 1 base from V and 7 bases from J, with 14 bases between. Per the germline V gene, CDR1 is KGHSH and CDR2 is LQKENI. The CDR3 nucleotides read TGTGCCAGCTCACCACTGGCTAGGGCCTTAAATGAGCAGTTCTTC. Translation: CASSPLARALNEQFF.

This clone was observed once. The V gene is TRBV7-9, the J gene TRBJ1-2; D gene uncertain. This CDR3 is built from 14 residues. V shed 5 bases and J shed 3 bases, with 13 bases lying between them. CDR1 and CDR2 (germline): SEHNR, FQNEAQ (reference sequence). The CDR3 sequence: CASSGNSADYGYTF. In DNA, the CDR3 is TGTGCCAGCAGCGGCAACAGTGCAGACTATGGCTACACCTTC. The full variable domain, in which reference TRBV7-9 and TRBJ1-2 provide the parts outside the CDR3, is DTGVSQNPRHKITKRGQNVTFRCDPISEHNRLYWYRQTLGQGPEFLTYFQNEAQLEKSRLLSDRFSAERPKGSFSTLEIQRTEQGDSAMYLCASSGNSADYGYTFGSGTRLTVV.

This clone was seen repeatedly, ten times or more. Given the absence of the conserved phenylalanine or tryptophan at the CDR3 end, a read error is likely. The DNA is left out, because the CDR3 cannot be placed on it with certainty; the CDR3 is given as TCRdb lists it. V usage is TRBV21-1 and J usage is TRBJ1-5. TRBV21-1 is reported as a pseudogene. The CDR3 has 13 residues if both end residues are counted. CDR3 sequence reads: CASSKSLGGPDPL.

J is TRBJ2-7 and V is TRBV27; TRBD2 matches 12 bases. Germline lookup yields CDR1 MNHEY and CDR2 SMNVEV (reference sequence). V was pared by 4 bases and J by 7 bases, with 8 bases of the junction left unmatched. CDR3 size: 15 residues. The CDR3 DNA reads TGTGCCAGCAGTTCTAGCGGGGGGGCCTTCCGGGAGCAGTACTTC. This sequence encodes CASSSSGGAFREQYF.

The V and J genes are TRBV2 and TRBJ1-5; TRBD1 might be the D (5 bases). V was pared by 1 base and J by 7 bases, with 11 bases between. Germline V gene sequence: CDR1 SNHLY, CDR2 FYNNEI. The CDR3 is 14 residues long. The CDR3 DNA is TGTGCCAGCAGTGAAGATGGGGCAGGGCAGCCCCAGCATTTT. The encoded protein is CASSEDGAGQPQHF.

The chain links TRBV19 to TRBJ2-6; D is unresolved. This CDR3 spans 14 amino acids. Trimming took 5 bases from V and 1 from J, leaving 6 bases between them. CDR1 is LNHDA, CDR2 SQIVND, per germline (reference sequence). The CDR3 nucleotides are TGTGCCAGTAGTCGGAAATCTGGGGCCAACGTCCTGACTTTC. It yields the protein CASSRKSGANVLTF.

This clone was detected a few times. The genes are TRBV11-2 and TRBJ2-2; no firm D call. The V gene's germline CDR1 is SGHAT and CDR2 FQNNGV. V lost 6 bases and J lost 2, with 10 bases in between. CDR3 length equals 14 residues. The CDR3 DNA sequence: TGTGCCAGCAGTACGTGGAGCAACACCGGGGAGCTGTTTTTT. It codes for CASSTWSNTGELFF.

The CDR3 here is CASSAEAGGSTGELFF. CDR3 in DNA: TGTGCCAGCAGCGCAGAAGCGGGGGGGTCCACCGGGGAGCTGTTTTTT. V is TRBV7-2 and J is TRBJ2-2; 10 positions agree with TRBD2. The CDR3 contains 16 residues. V lost 5 bases and J lost 4; bases outside the gene matches: 7. Germline CDR1 and CDR2: SGHTA and FQGNSA.

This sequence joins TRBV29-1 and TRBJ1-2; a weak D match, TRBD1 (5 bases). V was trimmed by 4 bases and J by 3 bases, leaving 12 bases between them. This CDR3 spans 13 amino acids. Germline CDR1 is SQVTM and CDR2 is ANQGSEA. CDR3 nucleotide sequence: TGCAGCGTTGTTCGTCAGGGAGACTATGGCTACACCTTC. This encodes CSVVRQGDYGYTF.

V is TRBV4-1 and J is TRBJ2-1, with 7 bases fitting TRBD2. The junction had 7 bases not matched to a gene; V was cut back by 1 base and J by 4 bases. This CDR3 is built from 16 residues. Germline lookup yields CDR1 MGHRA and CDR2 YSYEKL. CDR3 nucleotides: TGCGCCAGCAGCCAAGTCCCCAGCGGGGTATACAATGAGCAGTTCTTC. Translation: CASSQVPSGVYNEQFF.

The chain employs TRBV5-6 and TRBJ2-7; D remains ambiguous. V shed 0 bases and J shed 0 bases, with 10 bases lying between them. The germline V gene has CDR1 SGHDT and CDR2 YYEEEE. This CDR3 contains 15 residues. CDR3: CASSLEQESSYEQYF. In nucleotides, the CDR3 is TGTGCCAGCAGCTTGGAGCAGGAGAGCTCCTACGAGCAGTACTTC.

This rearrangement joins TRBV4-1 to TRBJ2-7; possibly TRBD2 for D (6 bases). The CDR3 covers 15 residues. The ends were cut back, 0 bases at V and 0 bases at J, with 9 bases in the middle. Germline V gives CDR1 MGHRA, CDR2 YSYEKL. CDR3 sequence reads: CASSQEGGNSYEQYF. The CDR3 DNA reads TGCGCCAGCAGCCAAGAAGGAGGGAACTCCTACGAGCAGTACTTC.

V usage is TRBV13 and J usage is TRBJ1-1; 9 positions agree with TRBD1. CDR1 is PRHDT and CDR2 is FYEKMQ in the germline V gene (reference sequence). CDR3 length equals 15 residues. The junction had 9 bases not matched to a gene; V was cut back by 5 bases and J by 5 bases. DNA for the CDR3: TGTGCCAGCAGCGCGTACAGGGGGCATTGGACTGAAGCTTTCTTT. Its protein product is CASSAYRGHWTEAFF.

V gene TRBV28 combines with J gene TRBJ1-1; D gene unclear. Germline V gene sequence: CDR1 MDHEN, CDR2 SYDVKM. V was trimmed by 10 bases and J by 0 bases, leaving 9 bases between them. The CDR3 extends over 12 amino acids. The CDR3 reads CATRRMNTEAFF. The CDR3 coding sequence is TGTGCCACCAGAAGGATGAACACTGAAGCTTTCTTT.

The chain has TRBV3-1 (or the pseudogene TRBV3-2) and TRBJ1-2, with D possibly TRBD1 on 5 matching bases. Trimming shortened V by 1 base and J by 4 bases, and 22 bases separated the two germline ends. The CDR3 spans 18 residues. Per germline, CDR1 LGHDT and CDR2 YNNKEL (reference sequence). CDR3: CASSQVDRGQSSFYGYTF. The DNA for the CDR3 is TGTGCCAGCAGCCAAGTTGATAGGGGCCAAAGCTCCTTCTATGGCTACACCTTC.

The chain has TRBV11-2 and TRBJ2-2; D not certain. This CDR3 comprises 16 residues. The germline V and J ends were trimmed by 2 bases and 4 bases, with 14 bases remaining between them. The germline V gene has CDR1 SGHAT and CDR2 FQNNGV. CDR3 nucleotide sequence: TGTGCCAGCAGCTTACTCTTAGACCGTTCCACCGGGGAGCTGTTTTTT. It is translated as CASSLLLDRSTGELFF.